This TCR beta chain was identified during a study of Graves' ophthalmopathy and Graves' hyperthyroidism. Findings and caveats of the study: Appearing in blood as well were most expanded thyroid clonotypes above 0.001 frequency.

The table lists this clonotype with a few counts. Its matching antigen is unknown. TCR beta CDR3 regions were amplified from RNA transcripts. First-round RT-PCR used HTBI primers; second-round multiplex PCR followed. TCRdb recomputed calls from the multiplex PCR reads with MiXCR, one row per CDR3 protein. The sample carries under 350,000 distinct CDR3 sequences, roughly 15% recorded once. CDR1 and CDR2 (germline): LGHDT, YNNKEL (reference sequence). This CDR3 has 15 residues. Trimming pared 4 bases from V and 7 bases from J, leaving 19 bases between. Sequencing was performed on peripheral blood. The V gene is TRBV3-1, the J gene TRBJ1-2; D gene uncertain. This receptor was identified in an adult man with Graves' ophthalmopathy. CDR3 loop: CASSPSGLAIGGYTF. DNA of the CDR3: TGTGCCAGCAGCCCGAGCGGACTGGCTATTGGTGGCTACACCTTC.